The rows below give T cell receptor beta chains drawn from one sample of a study of cytomegalovirus exposure and HLA in healthy donors. The data were produced by immunoSEQ multiplex PCR, yet TCRdb's version contains in-frame clones alone and is incomplete. The data show roughly 150,000 clones, with approximately 81% seen just once and approximately 2.5% held by the top ten. The source material was PBMCs. These receptors originate from a young man in good health and CMV-seropositive. Each CDR3 is given with its conserved first and last residue. A D gene is named only where the DNA matches it firmly. Expanded clones are given a class, and other clones once, few, many or no size at all.

>TRBV7-6|NA|TRBJ2-5|NA|17
CASSLAQATRSQETQYF
TGTGCCAGCAGCTTAGCGCAGGCCACTAGGTCCCAAGAGACCCAGTACTTC
>TRBV4-1|TRBD2|TRBJ2-7|NA|15
CASSRGASGSYEQYF
TGCGCCAGCAGCCGGGGGGCTAGCGGGAGTTACGAGCAGTACTTC
>TRBV9|TRBD2|TRBJ2-1|NA|15
CASSVDGRAIYEQFF
TGTGCCAGCAGCGTAGACGGGAGGGCCATATATGAGCAGTTCTTC
>TRBV27|TRBD2|TRBJ2-7|NA|16
CASRGPGGKSSYEQYF
TGTGCCAGCAGGGGCCCGGGGGGGAAGAGCTCCTACGAGCAGTACTTC
>TRBV7-3|TRBD2|TRBJ2-1|NA|14
CASSLMGLAGEQFF
TGTGCCAGCAGCCTGATGGGACTAGCGGGAGAGCAGTTCTTC
>TRBV2|TRBD1|TRBJ1-4|once|14
CASSEGTGLEKLFF
TGTGCCAGCAGTGAAGGGACAGGGTTGGAAAAACTGTTTTTT
>TRBV19|NA|TRBJ1-1|NA|14
CASSAQGRNTEAFF
TGTGCCAGTAGTGCTCAGGGTCGGAACACTGAAGCTTTCTTT
>TRBV5-1|TRBD1|TRBJ1-5|NA|13
CASSTTGDQPQHF
TGCGCCAGCAGCACGACAGGGGATCAGCCCCAGCATTTT
>TRBV6-5|NA|TRBJ1-5|NA|14
CASSYTGGNQPQHF
TGTGCCAGCAGTTACACGGGGGGCAATCAGCCCCAGCATTTT
>TRBV6-1|TRBD1|TRBJ2-1|NA|15
CASRAGTGWYNEQFF
TGTGCCAGCAGGGCCGGGACAGGTTGGTACAATGAGCAGTTCTTC
>TRBV5-1|NA|TRBJ2-7|NA|14
CASSLGQVNYEQYF
TGCGCCAGCAGCTTGGGACAGGTGAACTACGAGCAGTACTTC
>TRBV19|NA|TRBJ1-1|NA|13
CASSMGSYTEAFF
TGTGCCAGTAGTATGGGCAGCTATACTGAAGCTTTCTTT
>TRBV6-6|TRBD2|TRBJ2-1|NA|12
CASSKTSAEQFF
TGTGCCAGCAGTAAAACTAGCGCTGAGCAGTTCTTC
>TRBV4-1|NA|TRBJ1-4|NA|17
CASSQFPLAVPNEKLFF
TGCGCCAGCAGCCAATTCCCTCTCGCGGTACCTAATGAAAAACTGTTTTTT
>TRBV5-6|NA|TRBJ1-4|few|15
CASSSYIATNEKLFF
TGTGCCAGCAGCTCATACATTGCAACTAATGAAAAACTGTTTTTT
>TRBV30|TRBD1|TRBJ1-5|NA|14
CAWSVGTGDQPQHF
TGTGCCTGGAGTGTCGGGACAGGGGATCAGCCCCAGCATTTT
>TRBV4-2|TRBD2|TRBJ2-3|NA|17
CASSQPLAGPGNDTQYF
TGTGCCAGCAGCCAACCCTTAGCGGGGCCCGGTAATGATACGCAGTATTTT
>TRBV29-1|NA|TRBJ2-1|NA|13
CSVRSGYYNEQFF
TGCAGCGTGCGGAGCGGATACTACAATGAGCAGTTCTTC
>TRBV11-2|TRBD2|TRBJ2-1|NA|18
CASSKPHGGLAGNNEQFF
TGTGCCAGCAGTAAACCTCACGGGGGACTAGCGGGAAACAATGAGCAGTTCTTC
>TRBV6-5|NA|TRBJ2-7|NA|14
CASSYSPQTYEQYF
TGTGCCAGCAGTTACTCTCCACAAACCTACGAGCAGTACTTC
>TRBV11-3|TRBD2|TRBJ2-3|once|17
CASSLGVAGGGTDTQYF
TGTGCCAGCAGCTTAGGGGTAGCGGGAGGAGGCACAGATACGCAGTATTTT
>TRBV5-1|NA|TRBJ1-2|NA|14
CASSVDTTNYGYTF
TGCGCCAGCAGCGTGGACACCACTAACTATGGCTACACCTTC
>TRBV6-1|TRBD2|TRBJ2-7|NA|15
CASKVPGREGNEQYF
TGTGCCAGCAAGGTCCCAGGACGGGAGGGTAACGAGCAGTACTTC
>TRBV18|TRBD1|TRBJ1-4|few|12
CASSADRAKLFF
TGTGCCAGCTCGGCGGACAGGGCAAAACTGTTTTTT
>TRBV27|NA|TRBJ1-1|once|15
CASSLVRGKGTEAFF
TGTGCCAGCAGTTTAGTTAGGGGGAAAGGCACTGAAGCTTTCTTT
>TRBV4-1|TRBD2|TRBJ2-2|NA|16
CASSQALAGNTGELFF
TGCGCCAGCAGCCAAGCACTAGCGGGAAACACCGGGGAGCTGTTTTTT
>TRBV6-5|NA|TRBJ2-7|NA|13
CASSAGLYYEQYF
TGTGCCAGCAGTGCGGGACTGTACTACGAGCAGTACTTC
>TRBV7-6|NA|TRBJ1-1|NA|12
CASSSLTAEAFF
TGTGCCAGCAGCTCCCTGACAGCTGAAGCTTTCTTT
>TRBV2|NA|TRBJ1-4|NA|14
CASRTGLNNEKLFF
TGTGCCAGCAGAACAGGGCTAAATAATGAAAAACTGTTTTTT
>TRBV7-9|NA|TRBJ1-5|NA|13
CASRKGGNQPQHF
TGTGCCAGCAGGAAAGGGGGTAATCAGCCCCAGCATTTT
>TRBV11-3|TRBD1|TRBJ1-1|NA|15
CASSPGTGGNTEAFF
TGTGCCAGCAGCCCGGGGACAGGGGGGAACACTGAAGCTTTCTTT
>TRBV6-5|TRBD1|TRBJ2-5|NA|14
CASSDWTGWETQYF
TGTGCCAGCAGTGATTGGACAGGGTGGGAGACCCAGTACTTC
>TRBV7-2|NA|TRBJ2-5|NA|16
CASSLGLEGGQETQYF
TGTGCCAGCAGCTTAGGGCTCGAGGGAGGCCAAGAGACCCAGTACTTC
>TRBV5-4|TRBD2|TRBJ2-5|NA|18
CASSSRLGAGGRKETQYF
TGTGCCAGCAGCTCCCGCCTGGGGGCGGGAGGGAGAAAAGAGACCCAGTACTTC
>TRBV2|TRBD2|TRBJ2-7|NA|16
CASSPLGVAGVYEQYF
TGTGCCAGCAGTCCGCTCGGGGTAGCGGGAGTCTACGAGCAGTACTTC
>TRBV9|NA|TRBJ2-1|NA|15
CASSDRGAYYNEQFF
TGTGCCAGCAGCGACCGGGGGGCATACTACAATGAGCAGTTCTTC
>TRBV11-2|NA|TRBJ2-7|NA|13
CASSSGPNYEQYF
TGTGCCAGCAGCTCCGGTCCGAACTACGAGCAGTACTTC
>TRBV7-8|TRBD2|TRBJ2-7|NA|14
CASSSASGIYEQYF
TGTGCCAGCAGCTCGGCTAGCGGGATCTACGAGCAGTACTTC
>TRBV20-1|NA|TRBJ1-2|once|11
CSATGSYGYTF
TGCAGTGCTACAGGTTCCTATGGCTACACCTTC
>TRBV7-6|TRBD1|TRBJ1-5|NA|14
CASSEGQGNQPQHF
TGTGCCAGCAGCGAAGGACAGGGAAATCAGCCCCAGCATTTT
>TRBV7-9|NA|TRBJ2-1|NA|13
CASSLTRSSEQFF
TGTGCCAGCAGCTTAACACGTAGCAGTGAGCAGTTCTTC
>TRBV6-5|TRBD1|TRBJ1-2|NA|13
CASTMDRVRGYTF
TGTGCCAGCACCATGGACAGGGTCCGAGGCTACACCTTC
>TRBV6-6|TRBD1|TRBJ1-5|NA|16
CASSPGTGGDNQPQHF
TGTGCCAGCAGTCCTGGGACAGGGGGTGACAATCAGCCCCAGCATTTT
>TRBV5-4|NA|TRBJ2-5|NA|13
CASSLRGSETQYF
TGTGCCAGCAGCTTACGAGGTTCGGAGACCCAGTACTTC
>TRBV5-1|TRBD1|TRBJ2-1|NA|15
CASSSTGETYNEQFF
TGCGCCAGCAGCTCTACAGGGGAAACCTACAATGAGCAGTTCTTC
>TRBV5-1|NA|TRBJ2-1|once|13
CASSLGQALAQFF
TGCGCCAGCAGCTTGGGACAGGCCCTGGCGCAGTTCTTC
>TRBV18|NA|TRBJ1-1|NA|13
CASSPGQNTEAFF
TGTGCCAGCTCACCCGGACAGAACACTGAAGCTTTCTTT
>TRBV5-1|TRBD1|TRBJ1-1|NA|14
CASTTGENQAEAFF
TGCGCCAGCACGACAGGGGAAAATCAGGCTGAAGCTTTCTTT
>TRBV10-1|NA|TRBJ1-4|NA|14
CASSNGATNEKLFF
TGCGCCAGCTCCAACGGGGCAACTAATGAAAAACTGTTTTTT
>TRBV11-2|NA|TRBJ1-5|NA|13
CASSLENSQPQHF
TGTGCCAGCAGCTTAGAAAACAGTCAGCCCCAGCATTTT
>TRBV11-2|NA|TRBJ1-2|NA|13
CASSLGGGYGYTF
TGTGCCAGCAGCTTGGGGGGAGGCTATGGCTACACCTTC
>TRBV7-9|NA|TRBJ2-1|once|15
CASSFFRSSYNEQFF
TGTGCCAGCAGCTTCTTCCGGAGCTCCTACAATGAGCAGTTCTTC
>TRBV7-2|TRBD2|TRBJ2-2|once|15
CASSRGLFGSGELFF
TGTGCCAGCAGCCGGGGACTATTCGGTTCCGGGGAGCTGTTTTTT
>TRBV7-9|NA|TRBJ2-3|NA|16
CASSLKVRTSTDTQYF
TGTGCCAGCAGCTTGAAAGTAAGGACTAGCACAGATACGCAGTATTTT
>TRBV18|NA|TRBJ2-6|NA|15
CASSRQNSGANVLTF
TGTGCCAGCTCACGACAGAACTCTGGGGCCAACGTCCTGACTTTC